Following are 26 T cell receptor beta chains from one sample sequenced in a study of breast tumors, draining lymph nodes, adjacent tissues. TCRdb analysed the multiplex PCR reads with MiXCR anew, one entry per CDR3 protein. The table shows some 150,000 distinct CDR3 sequences, with around 33% occurring only once. The lymph nodes were axillary draining lymph nodes from breast cancer patients. The sequenced material came from axillary lymph node tissue. Receptors were obtained from a female donor with breast cancer. Some clones in this sample may be carry-over from other donors' samples.

This clonotype was picked up many times. The V and J genes are TRBV6-5 and TRBJ2-1; D unresolved. V was clipped by 0 bases and J by 0 bases, with 9 bases between them. The CDR3 has 16 residues. Germline assignment: CDR1 MNHEY and CDR2 SVGAGI. The DNA of the CDR3 is TGTGCCAGCAGTTACTCGGGTTTTAACTCCTACAATGAGCAGTTCTTC. Protein product: CASSYSGFNSYNEQFF.

This chain joins TRBV28 and TRBJ2-6; 7 bases map to TRBD1. Unmatched junction bases numbered 6, after V lost 10 bases and J lost 0 bases. Per the germline V gene, CDR1 is MDHEN and CDR2 is SYDVKM. This CDR3 contains 15 residues. CDR3 region: CATRGWASGANVLTF. Here the CDR3 DNA reads TGTGCCACCAGGGGGTGGGCCTCTGGGGCCAACGTCCTGACTTTC. Filled out from reference TRBV28 and TRBJ2-6, the complete variable domain reads DVKVTQSSRYLVKRTGEKVFLECVQDMDHENMFWYRQDPGLGLRLIYFSYDVKMKEKGDIPEGYSVSREKKERFSLILESASTNQTSMYLCATRGWASGANVLTFGAGSRLTVL.

The gene calls are TRBV12-3 or TRBV12-4 and TRBJ2-7, with TRBD2 identical over 7 bases. The CDR3 loop spans 13 amino acids. V shed 4 bases, J shed 5 bases, and the junction held 5 bases outside the gene matches. CDR3: CASSWDGGNEQYF. The CDR3 DNA reads TGTGCCAGCAGTTGGGACGGGGGGAACGAGCAGTACTTC.

Details on this clonotype: A much bigger clone sits one base away, suggesting this may be a read error. The chain carries TRBV3-1 and TRBJ2-1, with D unresolved. This CDR3 region has 15 residues. Germline V gene sequence: CDR1 LGHDT, CDR2 YNNKEL (reference sequence). The CDR3 here is CTSSPEWASTYEQFF. Here the CDR3 DNA reads TGTACCAGCAGCCCCGAGTGGGCTAGTACCTATGAGCAGTTCTTC.

This clonotype came up many times. V and J are TRBV19 and TRBJ1-5; D possibly corresponds to TRBD1 (6 bases). Per germline, CDR1 LNHDA and CDR2 SQIVND (reference sequence). The CDR3 extends over 15 amino acids. The germline V and J ends were trimmed by 6 bases and 0 bases, with 12 bases remaining between them. CDR3 nucleotide sequence: TGTGCCAGTAGGGGGGGGCAGCATAGCAATCAGCCCCAGCATTTT. As protein: CASRGGQHSNQPQHF.

The chain links TRBV2 to TRBJ1-4; D not resolved. CDR1 is SNHLY and CDR2 is FYNNEI in the germline V gene. This CDR3 has 14 residues. Trimming removed 8 bases from V and 6 bases from J, with 16 bases in between. The CDR3 protein is CASGESRLYEKLFF. The DNA for the CDR3 is TGTGCCAGCGGCGAATCACGACTCTATGAAAAACTGTTTTTT.

This clonotype was observed a single time. Since a much larger clone is just one base distant, this may be a read error. This chain connects TRBV2 to TRBJ1-1; D remains unclear. This CDR3 comprises 14 residues. From germline, CDR1 is SNHLY and CDR2 FYNNEI. Between the trimmed V and J ends, which lost 3 bases and 4 bases, there was a span of 12 bases. CDR3 region: CASSEAVWGTEAFF. The CDR3 nucleotides read TGTGCCAGCAGTGAGGCAGTTTGGGGCACTGAAGCTTTCTTT.

Regarding this clonotype: Compared with germline, one end of the junction differs, possibly owing to a read error. This chain links TRBV10-3 with TRBJ1-4; the D gene is possibly TRBD1 (5 bases). This CDR3 has 14 residues. Germline V gives CDR1 ENHRY, CDR2 SYGVKD. For the CDR3, the DNA is TGTGCCATCAGGGCAGGGTTTGCTAATGAAAAACTGCTTTTT. Its protein is CAIRAGFANEKLLF.

Many counts were recorded for this clonotype. This CDR3 is CASRYISSVDEQFF. The CDR3 bases are TGTGCCAGCAGATATATATCTAGCGTTGATGAGCAGTTCTTC. This chain uses TRBV28 with TRBJ2-1, with D tentatively TRBD2 (6 bases). V was shortened by 6 bases and J by 8 bases, with 17 bases between the two germline ends. The germline V gene has CDR1 MDHEN and CDR2 SYDVKM. The CDR3 covers 14 residues.

Remarks on this clonotype: A much larger clone differs from this one at a single base, so this may be a read error. V and J are TRBV28 and TRBJ2-3; no firm D call. CDR1 is MDHEN, CDR2 SYDVKM, per germline. This CDR3 spans 12 amino acids. The DNA of the CDR3 is TGTGCCAGCAGTTCCAGACCAGATACGCTGTATTTT. Its protein is CASSSRPDTLYF.

As for this clonotype: A single base separates this from a much larger clone, so it may be a read error. This likely comes from a read error, as the CDR3 has no conserved phenylalanine or tryptophan at its end. The chain carries TRBV2 and TRBJ1-2; 7 bases are shared with TRBD1. J was trimmed by 8 bases and V by 3 bases; bases with no gene match: 6. Germline V gene sequence: CDR1 SNHLY, CDR2 FYNNEI. CDR3 length equals 13 residues. CDR3 sequence reads: CASSEGQINGYTL. The CDR3 DNA is TGTGCCAGCAGTGAGGGACAGATTAACGGCTACACCCTC.

The table lists this clonotype with many counts. The V and J genes are TRBV7-3 and TRBJ1-6; no firm D call. This CDR3 contains 15 residues. Trimming left V 0 bases short and J 10 bases short, with 13 bases between. Germline CDR1 and CDR2: SGHTA and FQGTGA. CDR3 region: CASSLTKGWLSPLHF. The CDR3 DNA follows: TGTGCCAGCAGCTTAACAAAAGGGTGGCTGTCACCCCTCCACTTT.

J is TRBJ2-3 and V is TRBV24-1, with D unclear. V shed 2 bases and J shed 8 bases, with 13 bases lying between them. Germline values: CDR1 KGHDR, CDR2 SFDVKD. The CDR3 totals 14 residues. Here the CDR3 reads CATSDSGGIGTQYF. CDR3 in DNA: TGTGCCACCAGTGATTCCGGTGGGATAGGTACGCAGTATTTT.

A note on this clonotype: This may be a read error: a much more frequent sequence differs by one nucleotide. The CDR3 DNA is TGTGCCATCAGTGAAGGCTTTGGGGGGGGGTGGTCCTACAATGAGCAGTTCTTC. This encodes CAISEGFGGGWSYNEQFF. V gene TRBV10-3 combines with J gene TRBJ2-1; 7 positions match TRBD2. Germline V gives CDR1 ENHRY, CDR2 SYGVKD. CDR3 length equals 18 residues. The V and J ends lost 3 bases and 1 base, in that order; junction bases with no gene match: 12.

On this clonotype: A much larger clone lies a single base off, so this may be a read error. The chain combines TRBV6-1 with TRBJ1-3, with D hard to call. Germline V CDR1 and CDR2: MNHNS, SASEGT. CDR3 size: 13 residues. Trimming cost V 11 bases and J 0 bases, with 11 bases left between them. The CDR3 loop reads CAVQQSSGNTIYF. The CDR3, as DNA: TGTGCCGTCCAACAGTCCTCTGGAAACACCATATATTTT.

This clonotype showed up many times. V is TRBV20-1 and J is TRBJ1-5, with 8 positions matching TRBD1. The CDR3 loop spans 14 amino acids. Germline V gives CDR1 DFQATT, CDR2 SNEGSKA (reference sequence). With 6 bases clipped from V and 7 bases from J, the junction kept 11 bases outside the gene matches. CDR3: CSARPDRVGQPQHF. CDR3 in DNA: TGCAGTGCCCGCCCGGACAGGGTGGGCCAGCCCCAGCATTTT.

In regard to this clonotype: A read error is possible here, since a much larger clone lies one base away. The gene calls are TRBV28 and TRBJ2-7; D unclear. V was cut by 3 bases and J by 8 bases, with 23 bases left in between. The germline CDR1 and CDR2 sequences are MDHEN and SYDVKM. This CDR3 is 16 amino acids long. CDR3 amino acids: CASSLGFEAAGYQQYF. For the CDR3, the DNA is TGTGCCAGCAGTTTGGGATTCGAGGCCGCCGGGTACCAGCAGTACTTC.

This clonotype was picked up many times. V usage is TRBV20-1 and J usage is TRBJ2-6; 10 nucleotides align to TRBD2. This CDR3 has 16 amino acids. V lost 5 bases to trimming and J lost 1 base; unmatched junction nucleotides: 5. Germline V CDR1 and CDR2: DFQATT, SNEGSKA (reference sequence). For the CDR3, the DNA is TGCAGTGCTCTAGCGGGAGTAGGGTCTGGGGCCAACGTCCTGACTTTC. It translates to CSALAGVGSGANVLTF.

Notes on this clonotype: One end of the junction fails to match germline, which may point to a read error. CDR3 in DNA: TGTGTCAGCAGTCTCACCGGGACAGGGATTCGGGAGTACTTC. Its protein is CVSSLTGTGIREYF. The chain has TRBV28 and TRBJ2-7; 9 positions match TRBD1. This CDR3 is built from 14 residues. CDR1 MDHEN and CDR2 SYDVKM come from the germline V gene.

In regard to this clonotype: At one end the junction does not follow the germline gene, possibly because of a read error. The chain has TRBV14 and TRBJ2-1; D assignment may be TRBD1 or TRBD2 (5 bases each). The CDR3 runs 15 residues. Germline V lookup: CDR1 SGHDN, CDR2 FVKESK. The CDR3 DNA is TGTGCCAGCAGCCTATACGGGGCCCGTTACAATGAGCAGTTCTTT. Its translation is CASSLYGARYNEQFF.

This clonotype was counted ten times or more. The chain combines TRBV18 with TRBJ2-3; a weak D match, TRBD2 (6 bases). Trimming left V 0 bases short and J 6 bases short, with 19 bases between. The germline gives CDR1 KGHSH, CDR2 LQKENI. The CDR3 sequence is 17 residues long. CDR3 protein: CASSPPPAGLLWDTQYF. DNA of the CDR3: TGTGCCAGCTCACCACCTCCAGCGGGCCTGCTTTGGGATACGCAGTATTTT.

The chain links TRBV6-2 or TRBV6-3 to TRBJ2-7; D is uncertain. V lost 5 bases, J lost 5 bases, and 13 bases lay in between. This CDR3 spans 13 amino acids. Germline lookup yields CDR1 MNHEY and CDR2 SVGEGT. The CDR3: CASSHLFRNEQYF. Written as DNA, the CDR3 is TGTGCCAGCAGTCACTTGTTTAGGAACGAGCAGTACTTC.

This chain links TRBV6-4 with TRBJ2-2; 7 bases map to TRBD1. Germline V CDR1 and CDR2: MRHNA, SNTAGT. The CDR3 contains 15 residues. Germline trimming cut 6 bases from V and 3 bases from J; bases unmatched to any gene: 7. The CDR3 is CASRLGTAYTGELFF. CDR3 in DNA: TGTGCCAGCAGGCTGGGGACAGCTTACACCGGGGAGCTGTTTTTT.

This clonotype was counted ten times or more. The rearrangement uses TRBV25-1 and TRBJ1-4; D ambiguous. CDR1 and CDR2 from the germline V gene are MGHDK and SYGVNS. The V gene lost 5 bases and the J gene lost 0 bases, with 10 bases spanning the gap. This CDR3 is built from 15 residues. As DNA, the CDR3 is TGTGCCAGCAGTACCGTACAGTCAACTAATGAAAAACTGTTTTTT. It codes for CASSTVQSTNEKLFF. The entire variable domain, with the rest obtained from reference TRBV25-1 and TRBJ1-4, is as follows: EADIYQTPRYLVIGTGKKITLECSQTMGHDKMYWYQQDPGMELHLIHYSYGVNSTEKGDLSSESTVSRIRTEHFPLTLESARPSHTSQYLCASSTVQSTNEKLFFGSGTQLSVL.

This clonotype was picked up many times. Its ends do not fully match the called genes, so a read error is possible. The chain has TRBV5-6 and TRBJ2-7; no clear D. CDR3 length: 11 amino acids. The germline V gene encodes CDR1 SGHDT and CDR2 YYEEEE. CDR3 coding DNA: TGTGCCAGCAACTCCGGCCCTGCTGAAGACTTC. Translating it yields CASNSGPAEDF. The variable domain in full, completed from reference TRBV5-6 and TRBJ2-7, reads DAGVTQSPTHLIKTRGQQVTLRCSPKSGHDTVSWYQQALGQGPQFIFQYYEEEERQRGNFPDRFSGHQFPNYSSELNVNALLLGDSALYLCASNSGPAEDFGPGTRLTVT.

In this sample, this clonotype turned up many times. The chain joins TRBV5-6 to TRBJ1-2; D is ambiguous. There are 13 residues in the CDR3. The V end was cut by 4 bases, the J end by 8 bases, with 15 bases between. CDR1 is SGHDT, CDR2 YYEEEE, per germline. The CDR3, as DNA: TGTGCCAGCAGCCCTAGACTCGTGGGGGGCTACACCTTC. Residues: CASSPRLVGGYTF.